This T cell receptor beta chain was identified in a study of vaccination effects on CD4 cells after COVID-19. Study-level information: Post-vaccine draws lagged the second dose by a median of 72 days.

The germline V and J ends were trimmed by 2 bases and 2 bases, with 9 bases remaining between them. Germline V gene lookup returns CDR1 SNHLY and CDR2 FYNNEI. The CDR3 runs to 14 residues. As to this clone: Its antigen is not identified.

ViraFEST used viral peptide pools to expand antigen-specific CD4+ T cells before sequencing. Culture lasted 10 days before CD4+ T cell isolation. Two-dose BNT162b2 or mRNA-1273 vaccination was given to participants. Vaccinated participants had no history of SARS-CoV-2 infection and tested negative for nucleocapsid antibodies. Sequenced by immunoSEQ multiplex PCR; TCRdb stores in-frame clones only, minus some. The repertoire consists of 65,000 to 70,000 clones, with about 80% occurring once and the leading ten covering approximately 0.9%. The chain recombines TRBV2 with TRBJ2-5; tentative D call: TRBD1 (5 bases). The receptor comes from a human donor who received a COVID-19 vaccine. This specimen was CD4+ T cells from PBMCs cultured with HCoV-OC43 spike peptides, taken after COVID-19 vaccination. Subset in this sample: HCoV-OC43 spike overlapping peptide pool stimulation. Here the CDR3 reads CASSELTAQETQYF. The CDR3 DNA reads as TGTGCCAGCAGTGAATTGACAGCACAAGAGACCCAGTACTTC.